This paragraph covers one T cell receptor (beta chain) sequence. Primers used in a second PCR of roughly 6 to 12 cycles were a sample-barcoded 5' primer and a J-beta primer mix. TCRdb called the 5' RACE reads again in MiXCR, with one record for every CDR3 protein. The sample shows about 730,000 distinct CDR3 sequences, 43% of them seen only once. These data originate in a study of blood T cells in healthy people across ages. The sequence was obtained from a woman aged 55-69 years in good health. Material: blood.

CDR3 region: CASSRYTELSSYNEQYF. In nucleotides, the CDR3 is TGTGCCAGCAGCCGATACACGGAACTAAGCTCCTACAATGAGCAGTACTTC. The chain employs TRBV14 and TRBJ2-5; D gene ambiguous. The CDR3 has 17 amino acids. V lost 4 bases and J 11 bases, leaving 29 bases between the germline ends. CDR1 is SGHDN, CDR2 FVKESK, per germline. Full variable domain (outside the CDR3, taken from reference TRBV14 and TRBJ2-5): EAGVTQFPSHSVIEKGQTVTLRCDPISGHDNLYWYRRVMGKEIKFLLHFVKESKQDESGMPNNRFLAERTGGTYSTLKVQPAELEDSGVYFCASSRYTELSSYNEQYFGPGTRLLVL.